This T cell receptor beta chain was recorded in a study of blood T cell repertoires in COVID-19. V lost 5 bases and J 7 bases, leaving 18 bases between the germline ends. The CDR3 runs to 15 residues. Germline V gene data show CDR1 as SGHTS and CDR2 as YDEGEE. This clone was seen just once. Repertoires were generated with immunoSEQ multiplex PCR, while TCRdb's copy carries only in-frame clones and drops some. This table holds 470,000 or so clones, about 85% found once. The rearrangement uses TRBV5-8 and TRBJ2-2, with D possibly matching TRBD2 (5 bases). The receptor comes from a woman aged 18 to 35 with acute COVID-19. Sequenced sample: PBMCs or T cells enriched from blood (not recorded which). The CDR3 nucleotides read TGTGCCAGCAGGACCGACGGGAAAGGCTTCGGGGAGCTGTTTTTT. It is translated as CASRTDGKGFGELFF.